This entry is about one TCR beta chain. The table came from immunoSEQ multiplex PCR; TCRdb's copy has only in-frame clones and leaves some out. The sample lists about 71,000 clones; about 93% were seen once. The record originates from a study of OX40 agonist ivuxolimab in advanced cancers. This receptor was taken from an adult with an advanced solid tumor such as melanoma, head and neck, liver or kidney cancer. The specimen comprised CD4+ or CD8+ T cells sorted from blood, sampled in a trial of the OX40 agonist ivuxolimab.

As DNA, the CDR3 is TGCAGCGGGGAAGATTCGACCGACACCGGGGAGCTGTTTTTT. It yields the protein CSGEDSTDTGELFF. The chain uses TRBV29-1 and TRBJ2-2; no clear D gene. Per germline, CDR1 SQVTM and CDR2 ANQGSEA. The CDR3 has 14 residues. V dropped 7 bases and J dropped 3 bases, with 15 bases sitting between them.